These 32 T cell receptor beta chains share one sample of origin, sequenced in a study of shared clonotypes between healthy human individuals. TCRdb keeps only in-frame clones here, not all; method: immunoSEQ multiplex PCR. The sample lists about 520,000 clones; about 84% were seen once. The sequenced sample was PBMCs. The receptors come from a woman aged 40 to 50 in good health. Some clones in this sample may be carry-over from other donors' samples.

Notes on this clone: One junction end disagrees with the germline gene, perhaps due to a read error. This chain joins TRBV11-2 and TRBJ2-2; D call uncertain. Germline V gene lookup returns CDR1 SGHAT and CDR2 FQNNGV. This CDR3 comprises 11 residues. The CDR3: CASSHFSPPLF. CDR3 in DNA: TGTGCCAGCAGCCACTTTTCCCCGCCGCTTTTT.

The chain employs TRBV6-6 and TRBJ2-4, with D possibly TRBD2 on 6 matching bases. Germline assignment: CDR1 MNHNY and CDR2 SVGAGI (reference sequence). V lost 5 bases and J 4 bases, leaving 12 bases between the germline ends. The CDR3 loop spans 14 amino acids. The CDR3 DNA reads TGTGCCAGCAGTAAGGGACTGGGAAAAAACATTCAGTACTTC. This encodes CASSKGLGKNIQYF.

The rearrangement uses TRBV5-6 and TRBJ2-7; 8 bases match TRBD2. The CDR3 runs to 15 residues. The J segment lost 2 bases and the V segment lost 2 bases, leaving 6 bases of the junction unmatched. Germline-derived CDR1 and CDR2 are SGHDT and YYEEEE. CDR3 in DNA: TGTGCCAGCAGCTTTGGCGGGAGGATACCCTACGAGCAGTACTTC. It translates to CASSFGGRIPYEQYF.

The chain is built from TRBV19 and TRBJ2-7; no clear D gene. This CDR3 spans 15 amino acids. V dropped 4 bases and J dropped 0 bases, with 13 bases sitting between them. Germline CDR1 and CDR2: LNHDA and SQIVND (reference sequence). DNA for the CDR3: TGTGCCAGTAGTACCCACCCCTCCAGCTCCTACGAGCAGTACTTC. It is translated as CASSTHPSSSYEQYF.

The chain has TRBV29-1 and TRBJ2-6, with D uncertain. There are 13 residues in the CDR3. Trimming shortened V by 3 bases and J by 3 bases, and 6 bases separated the two germline ends. Looked up from germline, CDR1 is SQVTM and CDR2 is ANQGSEA. The DNA for the CDR3 is TGCAGCGTTGATACGAGTGGGGCCAACGTCCTGACTTTC. This codes for CSVDTSGANVLTF.

Only one count was recorded for this clone. J is TRBJ2-3 and V is TRBV18; D is uncertain. V lost 0 bases and J 0 bases, leaving 4 bases between the germline ends. The CDR3 loop spans 14 amino acids. The germline V gene has CDR1 KGHSH and CDR2 LQKENI. The CDR3 coding sequence is TGTGCCAGCTCACCACCGGTGAGCACAGATACGCAGTATTTT. The encoded protein is CASSPPVSTDTQYF. The whole variable domain, filled in from reference TRBV18 and TRBJ2-3, reads NAGVMQNPRHLVRRRGQEARLRCSPMKGHSHVYWYRQLPEEGLKFMVYLQKENIIDESGMPKERFSAEFPKEGPSILRIQQVVRGDSAAYFCASSPPVSTDTQYFGPGTRLTVL.

J is TRBJ1-4 and V is TRBV18; D uncertain. V was pared by 4 bases and J by 7 bases, with 10 bases between. Germline V CDR1 and CDR2: KGHSH, LQKENI. This CDR3 comprises 13 residues. The CDR3 sequence is CASSRDSGEKLFF. CDR3 sequence (DNA): TGTGCCAGCTCACGAGATTCTGGTGAAAAACTGTTTTTT.

This chain connects TRBV7-6 to TRBJ2-3; 10 positions match TRBD1. This CDR3 region has 15 residues. Trimming removed 5 bases from V and 2 bases from J; junction bases left unmatched: 4. Germline CDR1 SGHVS, CDR2 FNYEAQ. The CDR3 here is CASSPTGGDTDTQYF. In nucleotides, the CDR3 is TGTGCCAGCAGCCCGACAGGGGGCGACACAGATACGCAGTATTTT.

The CDR3 coding sequence is TGCGCCAGCAGTGAGGTCTTGTCAGCTAGCACAGATACGCAGTATTTT. This gives the protein CASSEVLSASTDTQYF. This chain joins TRBV10-1 and TRBJ2-3; D gene unclear. CDR1 and CDR2 from the germline V gene are WNHNN and SYGVQD (reference sequence). This CDR3 spans 16 amino acids. Trimming took off 2 bases at V and 0 bases at J, with 12 bases between the two ends.

The chain is built from TRBV9 and TRBJ2-7; D may be TRBD1 (5 bases). This CDR3 contains 15 residues. The germline V and J ends were trimmed by 0 bases and 3 bases, with 13 bases remaining between them. Germline CDR1 SGDLS, CDR2 YYNGEE. Written as DNA, the CDR3 is TGTGCCAGCAGCGTAGGGGGCCACGGGTACTACGAGCAGTACTTC. Its translation is CASSVGGHGYYEQYF.

The chain is built from TRBV2 and TRBJ2-6; D is unresolved. The germline V gene encodes CDR1 SNHLY and CDR2 FYNNEI. V dropped 2 bases and J dropped 0 bases, with 2 bases sitting between them. This CDR3 comprises 14 residues. The CDR3 DNA reads TGTGCCAGCAGTGAAAGCTCTGGGGCCAACGTCCTGACTTTC. It encodes CASSESSGANVLTF.

The V and J genes are TRBV5-1 and TRBJ2-1; possibly TRBD2 for D (5 bases). The CDR3 runs 13 residues. CDR1 is SGHRS and CDR2 is YFSETQ in the germline V gene. Trimming removed 1 base at V and 7 bases at J, with 9 bases between. CDR3 sequence (DNA): TGCGCCAGCAGCTTGACTAGGATAAATGAGCAGTTCTTC. Its translation is CASSLTRINEQFF.

This clone appeared a single time. The chain employs TRBV9 and TRBJ2-2; TRBD1 agrees at 9 bases. This CDR3 region has 15 residues. V was clipped by 4 bases and J by 6 bases; unmatched bases: 7. Germline CDR1 SGDLS, CDR2 YYNGEE. In nucleotides, the CDR3 is TGTGCCAGCAGCAGGACAGGGGTTGAGTCCGGGGAGCTGTTTTTT. Its translation is CASSRTGVESGELFF.

The sample holds one count of this clone. The chain employs TRBV10-3 and TRBJ1-4; D remains ambiguous. V was clipped by 5 bases and J by 4 bases, with 11 bases between them. The CDR3 spans 14 residues. CDR1 and CDR2 from the germline V gene are ENHRY and SYGVKD. The CDR3 is CAISKGRSNEKLFF. CDR3 bases: TGTGCCATCAGTAAAGGACGGAGTAATGAAAAACTGTTTTTT.

To note about this clone: Only one base separates this from a far larger clonotype, so it likely reflects a read error. The J gene is TRBJ2-7, the V gene TRBV6-6, with 7 bases identical to TRBD1. With 7 bases clipped from V and 3 bases from J, the junction kept 9 bases outside the gene matches. The CDR3 totals 14 residues. Looked up from germline, CDR1 is MNHNY and CDR2 is SVGAGI (reference sequence). CDR3 residues: CASMSGTVLYEQYF. The CDR3 coding sequence is TGTGCCAGCATGTCCGGGACAGTCCTCTACGAGCAGTACTTC.

The V and J genes are TRBV5-1 and TRBJ1-3; 7 bases match TRBD1. Looked up from germline, CDR1 is SGHRS and CDR2 is YFSETQ. Unmatched junction bases numbered 5, after V lost 1 base and J lost 4 bases. The CDR3 covers 15 residues. The chain's CDR3 is CASSLRGQGGNTIYF. CDR3 nucleotides: TGCGCCAGCAGCTTGAGGGGGCAGGGAGGAAACACCATATATTTT.

The chain has TRBV11-2 and TRBJ2-7, with a possible D match to TRBD1 (5 bases). This CDR3 has 15 residues. Germline CDR1 and CDR2: SGHAT and FQNNGV. V gave up 2 bases and J gave up 4 bases, with 15 bases separating them. CDR3 protein: CASSLQQGMGYEQYF. CDR3 sequence (DNA): TGTGCCAGCAGCTTACAGCAGGGTATGGGATACGAGCAGTACTTC.

The gene calls are TRBV29-1 and TRBJ2-3; D not certain. Germline loops: CDR1 SQVTM, CDR2 ANQGSEA. This CDR3 has 10 residues. Trimming stripped 7 bases from V and 2 bases from J, with 4 bases between. As DNA, the CDR3 is TGCAGCGCCACCACAGATACGCAGTATTTT. This codes for CSATTDTQYF.

In its sample, this clone was seen many times. This rearrangement joins TRBV29-1 to TRBJ1-1, with 9 bases aligning to TRBD1. Germline CDR1 SQVTM, CDR2 ANQGSEA. The J segment lost 5 bases and the V segment lost 4 bases, leaving 5 bases of the junction unmatched. The CDR3 covers 13 residues. This CDR3 reads CSVVDRGDTEAFF. As DNA, the CDR3 is TGCAGCGTTGTGGACAGGGGAGATACTGAAGCTTTCTTT.

To note about this clone: Being one base from a much bigger clone, this may be a read error. The rearrangement joins TRBV11-2 to TRBJ2-1; D call uncertain. Germline V gene data show CDR1 as SGHAT and CDR2 as FQNNGV. There are 11 residues in the CDR3. With 0 bases removed from V and 8 bases from J, the gap between germline ends came to 2 bases. Here the CDR3 reads CASSLDDEQFF. CDR3 DNA sequence: TGTGCCAGCAGCTTAGACGATGAGCAGTTCTTC.

V and J are TRBV6-6 and TRBJ2-7; TRBD1 might be the D (6 bases). From germline, CDR1 is MNHNY and CDR2 SVGAGI (reference sequence). Trimming shortened V by 5 bases and J by 3 bases, and 17 bases separated the two germline ends. CDR3 length: 15 residues. CDR3 in amino acids: CASSDTGRSNYEQYF. CDR3 DNA: TGTGCCAGCAGTGATACAGGGCGTTCGAACTACGAGCAGTACTTC.

The genes are TRBV27 and TRBJ2-1, with 8 bases identical to TRBD1. The CDR3 sequence is 14 residues long. CDR1 and CDR2 (germline): MNHEY, SMNVEV (reference sequence). After removal of 6 bases from V and 4 bases from J, the junction contained 5 bases not matched to a gene. DNA for the CDR3: TGTGCCAGCAGCAACCGACAGGGGTACAATGAGCAGTTCTTC. Protein sequence: CASSNRQGYNEQFF.

This clone was counted between two and nine times. The V and J genes are TRBV30 and TRBJ2-1; 10 nucleotides line up with TRBD2. The trim removed 5 bases at V and 7 bases at J, leaving 14 bases unmatched. Germline CDR1 GTSNPN, CDR2 SVGIG (reference sequence). This CDR3 has 16 amino acids. The CDR3 DNA follows: TGTGCCTGGTGGCTGAAAAAGCGGGAGGGCCTTAATGAGCAGTTCTTC. The encoded protein is CAWWLKKREGLNEQFF.

The genes are TRBV2 and TRBJ1-5; D uncertain. The CDR3 runs to 15 residues. V gave up 4 bases and J gave up 2 bases, with 12 bases separating them. The germline V gene has CDR1 SNHLY and CDR2 FYNNEI. CDR3 sequence (DNA): TGTGCCAGCAGTGCTGCGCCCGGCGGCAATCAGCCCCAGCATTTT. Amino acid sequence: CASSAAPGGNQPQHF.

V usage is TRBV6-1 and J usage is TRBJ2-3; 10 bases align to TRBD1. CDR1 is MNHNS, CDR2 SASEGT, per germline. Losses at the gene ends were 2 bases for V and 3 bases for J; bases not matched to a gene: 5. There are 16 residues in the CDR3. Here the CDR3 DNA reads TGTGCCAGCAGTGAATTCCGGGACAGGGGAACAGATACGCAGTATTTT. Translating it yields CASSEFRDRGTDTQYF.

V is TRBV15 and J is TRBJ2-7; TRBD1 matches 7 bases. The length of the CDR3 is 15 residues. Germline CDR1 is LNHNV and CDR2 is YYDKDF (reference sequence). V dropped 4 bases and J dropped 0; count of bases not matched to a gene: 6. DNA for the CDR3: TGTGCCACCAGCACCGGGACAGTTTACTCCTACGAGCAGTACTTC. Translation gives CATSTGTVYSYEQYF.

The J gene is TRBJ1-2, the V gene TRBV10-1; D uncertain. This CDR3 contains 13 residues. The V and J ends lost 3 bases and 0 bases respectively, with 5 bases between them. Germline assignment: CDR1 WNHNN and CDR2 SYGVQD (reference sequence). The CDR3 spells CASSDNSNYGYTF. For the CDR3, the DNA is TGCGCCAGCAGTGATAACTCTAACTATGGCTACACCTTC.

The rearrangement uses TRBV7-9 and TRBJ1-1, with 10 bases matching TRBD1. The V segment lost 2 bases and the J segment 6 bases; nucleotides outside the gene matches: 6. CDR1 and CDR2 from the germline V gene are SEHNR and FQNEAQ (reference sequence). The CDR3 is 15 residues long. The CDR3 is CASSLFRDRGSEAFF. The CDR3 DNA reads as TGTGCCAGCAGCTTATTCCGGGACAGGGGTTCTGAAGCTTTCTTT. The full variable domain, rest sourced from reference TRBV7-9 and TRBJ1-1, is DTGVSQNPRHKITKRGQNVTFRCDPISEHNRLYWYRQTLGQGPEFLTYFQNEAQLEKSRLLSDRFSAERPKGSFSTLEIQRTEQGDSAMYLCASSLFRDRGSEAFFGQGTRLTVV.

Ten or more counts support this clone. The chain couples TRBV30 to TRBJ1-1; no firm D call. The germline V and J ends were trimmed by 4 bases and 3 bases, with 9 bases remaining between them. The CDR3 has 12 amino acids. Germline CDR1 GTSNPN, CDR2 SVGIG (reference sequence). The CDR3 spells CAWNPGDTEAFF. The DNA of the CDR3 is TGTGCCTGGAACCCTGGGGACACTGAAGCTTTCTTT.

The rearrangement links TRBV28 to TRBJ2-7, with 7 nucleotides matching TRBD1. The CDR3 contains 14 residues. The J segment lost 3 bases and the V segment lost 4 bases, leaving 6 bases of the junction unmatched. Germline CDR1 MDHEN, CDR2 SYDVKM. This CDR3 is CASSYGTDNYEQYF. The CDR3 nucleotides are TGTGCCAGCAGTTACGGGACAGATAACTACGAGCAGTACTTC.

This clone was counted once. This chain joins TRBV7-3 and TRBJ2-5, with D uncertain. The CDR3 covers 14 residues. Germline V gene data show CDR1 as SGHTA and CDR2 as FQGTGA. Trimming took 1 base from V and 4 from J, leaving 10 bases between them. DNA for the CDR3: TGTGCCAGCAGCTTAATGCCCTCCGCAGAGACCCAGTACTTC. Protein: CASSLMPSAETQYF. The full variable domain, completed using reference TRBV7-3 and TRBJ2-5, is GAGVSQTPSNKVTEKGKYVELRCDPISGHTALYWYRQSLGQGPEFLIYFQGTGAADDSGLPNDRFFAVRPEGSVSTLKIQRTERGDSAVYLCASSLMPSAETQYFGPGTRLLVL.

The chain uses TRBV15 and TRBJ1-1; weak D call: TRBD1 (5 bases). Trimming shortened V by 1 base and J by 4 bases, and 13 bases separated the two germline ends. Germline V lookup: CDR1 LNHNV, CDR2 YYDKDF (reference sequence). The CDR3 runs 15 residues. Written as DNA, the CDR3 is TGTGCCACCAGCAGAGCAGTGGGGGTGGCCACTGAAGCTTTCTTT. Translating gives CATSRAVGVATEAFF.